This TCR beta chain stems from a study of T-cell memory formation after mild COVID-19. Study-wide background: Largely, TCR clusters stayed within a single donor.

Employing constant-segment primers, 5'RACE generated TCR alpha and TCR beta cDNA libraries bearing sample barcodes and UMIs. TCRdb reprocessed the 5' RACE reads with MiXCR, giving one entry per CDR3 protein. The data hold about 610,000 distinct CDR3 sequences, with around 15% observed a single time. Only a few counts were recorded for this clonotype. Its antigen is as yet unknown. Points from the study as a whole: Nothing confirmed that second-wave clones peaking on day 37 were specific for SARS-CoV-2. CD4+ contracting clones were mainly CM and EM; CD8+ ones, EMRA.

Germline CDR1 and CDR2: SGHTA and FQGNSA. The CDR3 covers 16 residues. Trimming took off 4 bases at V and 1 base at J, with 16 bases between the two ends. V and J are TRBV7-2 and TRBJ2-5, with D possibly TRBD2 on 6 matching bases. The sequence was obtained from an adult woman who had mild COVID-19 (a few samples of this study predate the infection). Cell type and time point are not known. What was sequenced was PBMCs or a T cell subset sorted from them (not recorded which). CDR3 residues: CASSSQTGTPQETQYF. CDR3 nucleotides: TGTGCCAGCAGCTCCCAAACCGGGACTCCCCAAGAGACCCAGTACTTC.